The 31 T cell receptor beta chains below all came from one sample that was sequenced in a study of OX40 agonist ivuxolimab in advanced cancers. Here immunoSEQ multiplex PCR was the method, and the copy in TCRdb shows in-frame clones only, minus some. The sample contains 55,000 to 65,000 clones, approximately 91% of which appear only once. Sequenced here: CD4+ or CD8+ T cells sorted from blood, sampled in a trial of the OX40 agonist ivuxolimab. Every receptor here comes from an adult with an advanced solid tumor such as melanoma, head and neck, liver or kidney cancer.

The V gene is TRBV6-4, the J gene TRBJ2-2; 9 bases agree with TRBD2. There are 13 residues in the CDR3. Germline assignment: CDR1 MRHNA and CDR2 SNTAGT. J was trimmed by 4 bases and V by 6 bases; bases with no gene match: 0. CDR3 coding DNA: TGTGCCAGCAGAGCGGGAGGCACCGGGGAGCTGTTTTTT. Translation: CASRAGGTGELFF.

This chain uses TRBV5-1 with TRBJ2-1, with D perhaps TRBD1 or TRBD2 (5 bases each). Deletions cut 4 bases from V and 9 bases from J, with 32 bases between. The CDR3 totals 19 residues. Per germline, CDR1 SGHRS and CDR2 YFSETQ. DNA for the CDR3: TGCGCCAGCAGCCGGAACTTGGTTATAGGAGCCGGGAAGGGGACTGAGCAGTTCTTC. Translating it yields CASSRNLVIGAGKGTEQFF.

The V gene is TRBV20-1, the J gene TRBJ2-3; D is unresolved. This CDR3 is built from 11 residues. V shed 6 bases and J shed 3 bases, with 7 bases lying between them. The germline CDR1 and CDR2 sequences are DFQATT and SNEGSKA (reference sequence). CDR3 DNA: TGCAGTGCGAGACTGACAGATACGCAGTATTTT. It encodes CSARLTDTQYF.

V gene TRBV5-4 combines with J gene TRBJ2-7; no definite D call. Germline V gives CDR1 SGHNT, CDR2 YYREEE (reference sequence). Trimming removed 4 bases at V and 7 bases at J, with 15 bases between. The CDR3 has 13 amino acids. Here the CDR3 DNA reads TGTGCCAGCAGCCAGATCGGAGCGCGGGAGCAGTACTTC. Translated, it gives CASSQIGAREQYF.

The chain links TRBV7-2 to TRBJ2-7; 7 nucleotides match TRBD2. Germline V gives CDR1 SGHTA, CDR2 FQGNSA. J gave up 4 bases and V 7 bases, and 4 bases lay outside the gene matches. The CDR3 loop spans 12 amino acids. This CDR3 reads CASTASGYEQYF. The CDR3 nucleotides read TGTGCCAGCACGGCTAGCGGATACGAGCAGTACTTC.

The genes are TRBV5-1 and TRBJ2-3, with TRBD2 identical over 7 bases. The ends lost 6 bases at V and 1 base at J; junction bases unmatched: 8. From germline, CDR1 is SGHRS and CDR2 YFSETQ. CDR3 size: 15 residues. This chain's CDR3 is CASKPREWGTDTQYF. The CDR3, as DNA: TGCGCCAGCAAGCCGCGGGAGTGGGGCACAGATACGCAGTATTTT.

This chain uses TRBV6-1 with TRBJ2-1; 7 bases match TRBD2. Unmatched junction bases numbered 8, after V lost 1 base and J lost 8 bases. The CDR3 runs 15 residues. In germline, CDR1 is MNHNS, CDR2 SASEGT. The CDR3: CASSEVRGGSYEQFF. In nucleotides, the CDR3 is TGTGCCAGCAGTGAAGTCCGTGGCGGGAGTTATGAGCAGTTCTTC.

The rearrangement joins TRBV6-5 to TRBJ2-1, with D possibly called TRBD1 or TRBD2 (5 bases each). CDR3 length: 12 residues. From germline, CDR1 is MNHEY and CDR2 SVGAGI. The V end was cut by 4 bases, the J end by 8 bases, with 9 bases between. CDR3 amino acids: CASSSSGHEQFF. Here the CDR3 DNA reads TGTGCCAGCAGTTCCTCGGGACATGAGCAGTTCTTC.

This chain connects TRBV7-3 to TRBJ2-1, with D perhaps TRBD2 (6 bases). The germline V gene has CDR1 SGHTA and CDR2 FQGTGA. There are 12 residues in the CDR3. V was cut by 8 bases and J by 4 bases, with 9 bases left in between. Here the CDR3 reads CASGRSYNEQFF. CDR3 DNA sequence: TGTGCCAGCGGGAGGTCATACAATGAGCAGTTCTTC.

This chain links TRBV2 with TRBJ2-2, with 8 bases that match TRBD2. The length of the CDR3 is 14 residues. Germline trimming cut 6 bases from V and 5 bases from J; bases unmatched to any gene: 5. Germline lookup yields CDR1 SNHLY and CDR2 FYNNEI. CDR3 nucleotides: TGTGCCAGCAGACTAGCGGAGTCTACCGGGGAGCTGTTTTTT. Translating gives CASRLAESTGELFF.

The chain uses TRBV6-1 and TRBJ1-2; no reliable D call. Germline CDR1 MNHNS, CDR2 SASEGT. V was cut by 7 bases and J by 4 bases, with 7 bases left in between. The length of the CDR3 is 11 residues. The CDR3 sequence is CASTISYGYTF. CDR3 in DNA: TGTGCCAGCACCATCTCCTATGGCTACACCTTC.

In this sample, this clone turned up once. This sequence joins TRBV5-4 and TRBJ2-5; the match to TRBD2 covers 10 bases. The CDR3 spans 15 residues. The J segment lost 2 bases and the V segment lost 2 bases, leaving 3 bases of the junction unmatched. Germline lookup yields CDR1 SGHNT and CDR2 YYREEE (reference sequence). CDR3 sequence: CASSLRTSGQETQYF. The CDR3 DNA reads TGTGCCAGCAGCTTAAGGACTAGCGGTCAAGAGACCCAGTACTTC.

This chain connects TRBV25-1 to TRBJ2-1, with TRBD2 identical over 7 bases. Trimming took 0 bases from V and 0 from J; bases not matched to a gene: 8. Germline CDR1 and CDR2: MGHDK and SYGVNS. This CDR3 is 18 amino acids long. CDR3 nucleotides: TGTGCCAGCAGTGAATATGGGGCTAGCGGCTACTCCTACAATGAGCAGTTCTTC. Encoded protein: CASSEYGASGYSYNEQFF.

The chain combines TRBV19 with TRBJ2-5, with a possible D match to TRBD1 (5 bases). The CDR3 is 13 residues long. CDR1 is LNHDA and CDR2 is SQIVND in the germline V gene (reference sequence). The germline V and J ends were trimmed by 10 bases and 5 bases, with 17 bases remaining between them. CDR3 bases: TGTGCCACTGAAGGGGCAGGGCAGGAGACCCAGTACTTC. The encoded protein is CATEGAGQETQYF.

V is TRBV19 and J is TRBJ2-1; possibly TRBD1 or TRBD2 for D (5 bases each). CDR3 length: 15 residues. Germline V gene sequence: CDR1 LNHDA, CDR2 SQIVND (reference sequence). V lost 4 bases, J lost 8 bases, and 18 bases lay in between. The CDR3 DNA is TGTGCCAGTAGTACCGAAAGAGGGACCGGCCATGAGCAGTTCTTC. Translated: CASSTERGTGHEQFF.

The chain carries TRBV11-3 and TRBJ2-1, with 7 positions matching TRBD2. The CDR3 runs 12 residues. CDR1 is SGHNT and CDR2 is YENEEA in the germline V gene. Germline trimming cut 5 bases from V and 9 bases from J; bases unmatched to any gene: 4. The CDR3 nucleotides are TGTGCCAGCAGCGCTAGCGGACCTGAGCAGTTCTTC. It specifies CASSASGPEQFF.

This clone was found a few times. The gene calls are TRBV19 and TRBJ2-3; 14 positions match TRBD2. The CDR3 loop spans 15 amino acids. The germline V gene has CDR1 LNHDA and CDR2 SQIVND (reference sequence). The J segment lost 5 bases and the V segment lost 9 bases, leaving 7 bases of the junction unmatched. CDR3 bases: TGTGCCAGCCGGCCTGGACTAGCGGGAGGAGATACGCAGTATTTT. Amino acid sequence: CASRPGLAGGDTQYF.

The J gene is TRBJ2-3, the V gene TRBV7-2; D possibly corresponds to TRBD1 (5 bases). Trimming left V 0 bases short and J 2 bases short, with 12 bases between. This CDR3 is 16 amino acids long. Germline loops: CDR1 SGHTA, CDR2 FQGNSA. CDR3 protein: CASSLAEGAYTDTQYF. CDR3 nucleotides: TGTGCCAGCAGCTTAGCGGAAGGGGCCTACACAGATACGCAGTATTTT.

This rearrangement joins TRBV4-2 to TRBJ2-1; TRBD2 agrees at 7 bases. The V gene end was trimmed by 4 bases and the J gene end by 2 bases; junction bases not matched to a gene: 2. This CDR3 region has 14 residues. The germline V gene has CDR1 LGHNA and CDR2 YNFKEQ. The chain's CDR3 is CASSRGGTYNEQFF. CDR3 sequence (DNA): TGTGCCAGCAGCCGGGGGGGTACCTACAATGAGCAGTTCTTC.

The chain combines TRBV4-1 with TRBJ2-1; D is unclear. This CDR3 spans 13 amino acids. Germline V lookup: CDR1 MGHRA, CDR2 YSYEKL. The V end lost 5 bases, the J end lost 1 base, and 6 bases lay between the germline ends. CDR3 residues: CASSLVSYNEQFF. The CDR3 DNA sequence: TGCGCCAGCAGCTTAGTGTCCTACAATGAGCAGTTCTTC.

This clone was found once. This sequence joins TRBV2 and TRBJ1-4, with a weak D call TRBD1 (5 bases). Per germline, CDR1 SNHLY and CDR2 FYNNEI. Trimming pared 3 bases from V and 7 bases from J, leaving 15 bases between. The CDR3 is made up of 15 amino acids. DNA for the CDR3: TGTGCCAGCAGTGAGTCGGGGGGGAACGGTGAAAAACTGTTTTTT. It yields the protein CASSESGGNGEKLFF.

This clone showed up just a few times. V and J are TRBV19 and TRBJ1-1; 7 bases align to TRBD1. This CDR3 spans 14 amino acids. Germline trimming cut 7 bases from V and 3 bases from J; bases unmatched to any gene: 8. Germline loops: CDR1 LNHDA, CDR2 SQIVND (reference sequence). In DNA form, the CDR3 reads TGTGCCAGTACCAAGACAGGGTATGACACTGAAGCTTTCTTT. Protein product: CASTKTGYDTEAFF.

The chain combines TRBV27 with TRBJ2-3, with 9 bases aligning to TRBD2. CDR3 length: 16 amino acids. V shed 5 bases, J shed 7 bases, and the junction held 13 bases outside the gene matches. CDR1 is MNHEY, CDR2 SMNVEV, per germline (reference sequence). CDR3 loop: CASSPPRLAGTNTQYF. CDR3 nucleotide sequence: TGTGCCAGCAGTCCTCCCCGGCTAGCGGGGACGAATACGCAGTATTTT.

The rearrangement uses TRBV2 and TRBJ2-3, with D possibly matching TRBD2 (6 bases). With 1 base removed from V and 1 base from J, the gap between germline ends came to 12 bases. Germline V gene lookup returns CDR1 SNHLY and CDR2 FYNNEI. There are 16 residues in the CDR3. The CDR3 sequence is CASSEGTGARTDTQYF. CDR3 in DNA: TGTGCCAGCAGTGAAGGGACGGGAGCCCGCACAGATACGCAGTATTTT.

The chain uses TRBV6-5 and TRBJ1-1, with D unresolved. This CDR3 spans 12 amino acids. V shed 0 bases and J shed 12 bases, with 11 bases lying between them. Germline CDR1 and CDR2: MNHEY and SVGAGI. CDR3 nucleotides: TGTGCCAGCAGTTACTCCGCAGGTCGTACTTTCTTT. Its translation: CASSYSAGRTFF.

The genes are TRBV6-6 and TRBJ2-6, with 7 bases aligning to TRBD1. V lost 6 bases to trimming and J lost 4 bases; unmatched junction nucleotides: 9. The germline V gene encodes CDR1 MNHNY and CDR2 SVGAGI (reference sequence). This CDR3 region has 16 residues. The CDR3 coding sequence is TGTGCCAGCAGGACCAGACAGGGCGCAGGGGCCAACGTCCTGACTTTC. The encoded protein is CASRTRQGAGANVLTF.

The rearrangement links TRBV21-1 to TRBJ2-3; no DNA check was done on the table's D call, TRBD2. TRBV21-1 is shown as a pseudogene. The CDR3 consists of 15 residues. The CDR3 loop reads CASSKRGRLAGLQYF. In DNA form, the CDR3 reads TGTGCCAGCAGCAAAAGGGGGAGACTAGCGGGCCTGCAGTATTTT.

In DNA form, the CDR3 reads TGTGCCAGCATCGCGTCTAGCGGGAGGGGCGGGGAGCTGTTTTTT. Translation: CASIASSGRGGELFF. V and J are TRBV28 and TRBJ2-2, with 12 bases matching TRBD2. The CDR3 contains 15 residues. Losses at the gene ends were 7 bases for V and 7 bases for J; bases not matched to a gene: 7. CDR1 and CDR2 from the germline V gene are MDHEN and SYDVKM. Drawing the rest from reference TRBV28 and TRBJ2-2, the complete variable domain is DVKVTQSSRYLVKRTGEKVFLECVQDMDHENMFWYRQDPGLGLRLIYFSYDVKMKEKGDIPEGYSVSREKKERFSLILESASTNQTSMYLCASIASSGRGGELFFGEGSRLTVL.

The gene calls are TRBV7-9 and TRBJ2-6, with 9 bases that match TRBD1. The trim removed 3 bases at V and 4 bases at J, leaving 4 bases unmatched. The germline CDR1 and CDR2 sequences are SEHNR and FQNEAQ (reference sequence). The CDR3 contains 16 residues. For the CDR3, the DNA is TGTGCCAGCAGCTTGGGGACAGGGACAGGGGCCAACGTCCTGACTTTC. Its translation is CASSLGTGTGANVLTF. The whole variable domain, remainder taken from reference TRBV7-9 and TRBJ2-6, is DTGVSQNPRHKITKRGQNVTFRCDPISEHNRLYWYRQTLGQGPEFLTYFQNEAQLEKSRLLSDRFSAERPKGSFSTLEIQRTEQGDSAMYLCASSLGTGTGANVLTFGAGSRLTVL.

CDR3 region: CASSVLAGGYEQYF. CDR3 DNA: TGTGCCAGCAGTGTTCTAGCGGGAGGGTACGAGCAGTACTTC. V gene TRBV2 combines with J gene TRBJ2-7; the match to TRBD2 covers 12 bases. The trim removed 4 bases at V and 4 bases at J, leaving 2 bases unmatched. CDR1 is SNHLY, CDR2 FYNNEI, per germline. The CDR3 totals 14 residues.

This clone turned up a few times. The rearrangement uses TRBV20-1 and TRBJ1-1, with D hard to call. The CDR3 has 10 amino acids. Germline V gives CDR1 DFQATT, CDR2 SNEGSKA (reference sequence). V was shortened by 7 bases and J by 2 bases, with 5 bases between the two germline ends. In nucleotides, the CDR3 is TGCAGTGTAGGCAACACTGAAGCTTTCTTT. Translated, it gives CSVGNTEAFF.